Sequencing of this T cell receptor beta chain was carried out in a study of T cell changes during pregnancy in multiple sclerosis. V was trimmed by 4 bases and J by 0 bases, leaving 12 bases between them. Looked up from germline, CDR1 is LNHNV and CDR2 is YYDKDF (reference sequence). This CDR3 region has 15 residues. TCRdb's copy holds only in-frame clones and misses some; the assay was immunoSEQ multiplex PCR. In the table there are fewer than 20,000 clones, over 75% of which are singletons. The sample was CD8+ T cells from peripheral blood mononuclear cells, taken after pregnancy. This chain links TRBV15 with TRBJ1-1, with D uncertain. The clonotype originates from a female donor in good health, enrolled as a control in a pregnancy study. The CDR3 loop is CATSKRDTLNTEAFF. DNA of the CDR3: TGTGCCACCAGCAAGAGAGACACCTTGAACACTGAAGCTTTCTTT.